Each of the 26 T cell receptor beta chains below was sequenced from the same sample in a study of CD8 T cells in ankylosing spondylitis (TCRdb year 2017). The paper's findings and limits, for the study overall: Blood from ankylosing spondylitis patients appeared to be characterized by a TCR beta motif made up of several highly homologous amino acid variants.

Libraries were constructed by 5' RACE. The instrument was an Illumina HiSeq 2500. TCRdb redid the processing of the public reads, applying fastp at Q25 and MiXCR, and retained in-frame beta chains. Each entry merges the rows of one CDR3 protein and shows their most common DNA and genes. For this sample the table gives 330,000 or so distinct CDR3 sequences, of which 8% were detected only once. The top ten clonotypes cover roughly 15% of the sample. No cognate antigen is known for these TCRs. The sequenced sample consisted of blood, either unsorted or a sorted T cell fraction (not recorded which). Source of these receptors: a male donor with ankylosing spondylitis.

This clonotype was recorded a few times. The rearrangement joins TRBV4-1 to TRBJ1-4; D gene unclear. Germline V gene sequence: CDR1 MGHRA, CDR2 YSYEKL. This CDR3 is 15 amino acids long. The V gene lost 4 bases and the J gene lost 0 bases, with 9 bases spanning the gap. In nucleotides, the CDR3 is TGCGCCAGCAGCCCACTTCCCCCAACTAATGAAAAACTGTTTTTT. Translated: CASSPLPPTNEKLFF.

The chain carries TRBV15 and TRBJ2-3; possibly TRBD2 for D (6 bases). CDR1 and CDR2 from the germline V gene are LNHNV and YYDKDF (reference sequence). With 6 bases removed from V and 0 bases from J, the gap between germline ends came to 19 bases. This CDR3 is built from 17 residues. Here the CDR3 reads CATRNSGLALSTDTQYF. In DNA, the CDR3 is TGTGCCACCAGAAATAGTGGGCTAGCGCTGAGCACAGATACGCAGTATTTT.

This clonotype was detected many times. The genes are TRBV6-1 and TRBJ2-1; 11 bases agree with TRBD1. The germline V gene has CDR1 MNHNS and CDR2 SASEGT. CDR3 length: 16 residues. Losses at the gene ends were 6 bases for V and 4 bases for J; bases not matched to a gene: 8. The DNA of the CDR3 is TGTGCCAGCAGACGGGACAGGGGGAGGACTTACAATGAGCAGTTCTTC. This codes for CASRRDRGRTYNEQFF.

This clonotype showed up just a few times. The chain links TRBV3-1 to TRBJ2-7; a weak D match, TRBD1 (6 bases). This CDR3 is built from 13 residues. Germline CDR1 and CDR2: LGHDT and YNNKEL (reference sequence). V dropped 4 bases and J dropped 4 bases, with 11 bases sitting between them. CDR3 residues: CASSLIRGYEQYF. DNA for the CDR3: TGTGCCAGCAGCCTAATCAGGGGTTACGAGCAGTACTTC.

There are many counts of this clonotype. The V and J genes are TRBV19 and TRBJ2-7; 7 bases line up with TRBD1. This CDR3 is built from 15 residues. The J segment lost 6 bases and the V segment lost 4 bases, leaving 12 bases of the junction unmatched. CDR1 and CDR2 (germline): LNHDA, SQIVND (reference sequence). The CDR3 DNA reads TGTGCCAGTAGTACTGACAGGGCCCTAAACCCCGAGCAGTACTTC. Its translation: CASSTDRALNPEQYF.

This clonotype has only one observation. The J gene is TRBJ1-6, the V gene TRBV11-2; D is unresolved. Trimming removed 2 bases at V and 5 bases at J, with 10 bases between. CDR3 size: 15 residues. Germline V gives CDR1 SGHAT, CDR2 FQNNGV. The CDR3 loop is CASSLKSANNSPLHF. The DNA for the CDR3 is TGTGCCAGCAGCTTAAAGTCAGCTAATAATTCACCCCTCCACTTT.

This clonotype was seen more than once but under ten times. The rearrangement uses TRBV6-1 and TRBJ2-5, with TRBD2 identical over 8 bases. The CDR3 covers 13 residues. Germline V CDR1 and CDR2: MNHNS, SASEGT. V dropped 6 bases and J dropped 5; count of bases not matched to a gene: 5. CDR3 in DNA: TGTGCCAGCAGAACTCCGGGGGGGGAGACCCAGTACTTC. Its protein product is CASRTPGGETQYF.

This clonotype was seen more than once but under ten times. The chain is built from TRBV12-3 or TRBV12-4 and TRBJ2-7, with 7 bases identical to TRBD2. The CDR3 is 15 residues long. Trimming took 3 bases from V and 0 from J; bases not matched to a gene: 5. CDR3 nucleotides: TGTGCCAGCAGTTTTTCCCTAGCGGCCTCCTACGAGCAGTACTTC. Residues: CASSFSLAASYEQYF.

The CDR3 here is CASSSPQASSYEQYF. The CDR3 DNA reads as TGTGCCAGCAGTTCACCCCAGGCTAGCTCCTACGAGCAGTACTTC. The J gene is TRBJ2-7, the V gene TRBV6-2 or TRBV6-3; D uncertain. The CDR3 sequence is 15 residues long. Trimming pared 4 bases from V and 0 bases from J, leaving 13 bases between. Germline assignment: CDR1 MNHEY and CDR2 SVGEGT.

This clonotype has just a few counts. The chain uses TRBV7-9 and TRBJ2-1, with 8 bases that match TRBD2. The germline CDR1 and CDR2 sequences are SEHNR and FQNEAQ (reference sequence). The V gene end was trimmed by 2 bases and the J gene end by 14 bases; junction bases not matched to a gene: 8. This CDR3 spans 13 amino acids. CDR3 nucleotides: TGTGCCAGCAGCTTAAGGGGACTAGGTGATAAGTTCTTC. Translating it yields CASSLRGLGDKFF.

This clonotype was detected many times. The rearrangement uses TRBV10-3 and TRBJ2-1; 8 nucleotides match TRBD2. Germline lookup yields CDR1 ENHRY and CDR2 SYGVKD. V lost 2 bases, J lost 5 bases, and 2 bases stayed unmatched. The CDR3 is 14 amino acids. CDR3 DNA: TGTGCCATCAGTGAGACTAGCGGAGACAATGAGCAGTTCTTC. It is translated as CAISETSGDNEQFF.

This chain joins TRBV5-4 and TRBJ2-2; 8 bases line up with TRBD2. The V segment lost 1 base and the J segment 1 base; nucleotides outside the gene matches: 3. In germline, CDR1 is SGHNT, CDR2 YYREEE (reference sequence). The CDR3 sequence is 16 residues long. The chain's CDR3 is CASSLRLAWNTGELFF. CDR3 bases: TGTGCCAGCAGCTTGCGACTAGCGTGGAACACCGGGGAGCTGTTTTTT.

CDR3 amino acids: CASSLKALAGTFTDTQYF. In nucleotides, the CDR3 is TGTGCCAGCAGCTTAAAGGCACTAGCGGGAACCTTCACAGATACGCAGTATTTT. V usage is TRBV11-2 and J usage is TRBJ2-3; 10 nucleotides match TRBD2. Germline CDR1 SGHAT, CDR2 FQNNGV. Trimming at V came to 2 bases and at J to 2 bases, leaving 10 bases not matched to a gene. CDR3 size: 18 residues.

This clonotype was observed many times. This chain connects TRBV5-1 to TRBJ2-7, with unresolved D. CDR1 is SGHRS and CDR2 is YFSETQ in the germline V gene. V lost 4 bases to trimming and J lost 3 bases, with 8 bases between them. The CDR3 covers 12 residues. DNA for the CDR3: TGCGCCAGCAGCCCCCGTGACTACGAGCAGTACTTC. It is translated as CASSPRDYEQYF.

As to this clonotype: Since no conserved phenylalanine or tryptophan closes the CDR3, a read error is the likely cause. This chain uses TRBV6-2 or TRBV6-3 with TRBJ2-3; 15 bases fit TRBD2. Germline-derived CDR1 and CDR2 are MNHEY and SVGEGT. This CDR3 spans 17 amino acids. Unmatched junction bases numbered 6, after V lost 4 bases and J lost 4 bases. As DNA, the CDR3 is TGTGCCAGCAGTTCCGGACTAGCGGGAGGGCCTGCAGATACGCAGTATCTT. As protein: CASSSGLAGGPADTQYL.

The genes are TRBV5-4 and TRBJ2-3, with D unresolved. V was clipped by 1 base and J by 4 bases, with 19 bases between them. The CDR3 is 17 residues long. Germline CDR1 SGHNT, CDR2 YYREEE (reference sequence). The CDR3 DNA reads as TGTGCCAGCAGCTTGCGGACCTGGCCCAGGTCGGCAGATACGCAGTATTTT. This gives the protein CASSLRTWPRSADTQYF.

This clonotype turned up a few times. A read error is possible here, since a much larger clone lies one base away. V usage is TRBV2 and J usage is TRBJ2-7; D may be TRBD2 (6 bases). The germline V gene encodes CDR1 SNHLY and CDR2 FYNNEI. Trimming took 6 bases from V and 3 from J, leaving 6 bases between them. The CDR3 runs 11 residues. The CDR3 coding sequence is TGTGCCAGCAGGCGGGGCTACGAGCAGTACTTC. Encoded protein: CASRRGYEQYF.

This clonotype came up a few times. This chain joins TRBV10-3 and TRBJ2-7; 11 positions agree with TRBD1. V gave up 6 bases and J gave up 6 bases; unmatched junction bases: 4. This CDR3 comprises 13 residues. Germline V gene sequence: CDR1 ENHRY, CDR2 SYGVKD. The CDR3 nucleotides are TGTGCCATCAGAGGACAGGGGGCAAGCGAGCAGTACTTC. Translating it yields CAIRGQGASEQYF.

The CDR3 region is CSVLSGTAEHSPLHF. The CDR3 nucleotides are TGCAGTGTTCTCTCCGGGACAGCGGAACATTCACCCCTCCACTTT. The V call is TRBV20-1, the J call TRBJ1-6; 7 bases map to TRBD1. The CDR3 spans 15 residues. The germline CDR1 and CDR2 sequences are DFQATT and SNEGSKA (reference sequence). J lost 8 bases, V lost 7 bases, and 14 bases had no gene match.

This clonotype showed up just a few times. The chain employs TRBV5-6 and TRBJ1-2; TRBD1 is a possible D gene (5 bases). Germline values: CDR1 SGHDT, CDR2 YYEEEE. Trimming removed 1 base from V and 8 bases from J, with 12 bases in between. This CDR3 is built from 13 residues. The CDR3 nucleotides read TGTGCCAGCAGCTTGATAGTCAGGGACGGCTACACCTTC. Translating it yields CASSLIVRDGYTF.

This clonotype was seen ten or more times. The chain employs TRBV28 and TRBJ2-2; 8 nucleotides match TRBD2. The CDR3 sequence is 14 residues long. The junction had 0 bases not matched to a gene; V was cut back by 5 bases and J by 1 base. Germline CDR1 is MDHEN and CDR2 is SYDVKM. CDR3 sequence: CASSSGGNTGELFF. In DNA form, the CDR3 reads TGTGCCAGCAGTAGCGGGGGGAACACCGGGGAGCTGTTTTTT.

This chain uses TRBV6-2 or TRBV6-3 with TRBJ2-5; D gene uncertain. Germline CDR1 is MNHEY and CDR2 is SVGEGT. V dropped 8 bases and J dropped 5 bases, with 9 bases sitting between them. This CDR3 region has 11 residues. The CDR3: CASQTWETQYF. The DNA of the CDR3 is TGTGCCAGCCAAACCTGGGAGACCCAGTACTTC.

This clonotype was picked up a small number of times. V and J are TRBV4-2 and TRBJ2-3, with D unclear. Germline V gives CDR1 LGHNA, CDR2 YNFKEQ. This CDR3 is built from 14 residues. Trimming shortened V by 5 bases and J by 3 bases, and 12 bases separated the two germline ends. The CDR3 DNA reads TGTGCCAGCAGCGAGTACAGAGATACAGATACGCAGTATTTT. Amino acids: CASSEYRDTDTQYF.

In nucleotides, the CDR3 is TGTGCCAGCAGGGACGAGGCCCTGTTGGGTCTCGAGCAGTACTTC. Residues: CASRDEALLGLEQYF. V and J are TRBV6-7 and TRBJ2-7; D ambiguous. TRBV6-7 is marked as an open reading frame, function uncertain. This CDR3 has 15 amino acids. Trimming stripped 6 bases from V and 6 bases from J, with 21 bases between.

The chain combines TRBV27 with TRBJ1-6; TRBD1 matches at 10 bases. The CDR3 consists of 15 residues. Germline lookup yields CDR1 MNHEY and CDR2 SMNVEV (reference sequence). Trimming took 3 bases from V and 10 from J; bases not matched to a gene: 6. CDR3 region: CASSFTRDRGSPLHF. As DNA, the CDR3 is TGTGCCAGCAGTTTCACCCGGGACAGGGGATCACCCCTCCACTTT.

This clonotype was seen repeatedly, ten times or more. The gene calls are TRBV24-1 and TRBJ2-7, with TRBD2 identical over 9 bases. Germline values: CDR1 KGHDR, CDR2 SFDVKD. The CDR3 contains 15 residues. J lost 4 bases, V lost 4 bases, and 7 bases had no gene match. The CDR3 region has the DNA TGTGCCACCAGTGAATCGCTAGCGGGAATATACGAGCAGTACTTC. Its protein is CATSESLAGIYEQYF.